A single sample is the source of the 16 T cell receptor beta chains below, sequenced in a study of cytomegalovirus exposure and HLA in healthy donors. Use of 60 Vbeta and 13 Jbeta primers characterized the PCR. Generated by immunoSEQ multiplex PCR, the TCRdb table keeps only in-frame clones and is missing some. In the table there are about 200,000 clones, more than 60% of which are singletons. The sample was PBMCs. All receptors derive from a man aged 40-49 years in good health and CMV-seronegative.

This chain connects TRBV6-1 to TRBJ2-1; 12 bases map to TRBD2. Germline V gene lookup returns CDR1 MNHNS and CDR2 SASEGT. This CDR3 is 14 amino acids long. V trimming: 6 bases; J trimming: 9 bases; junction bases outside the gene matches: 6. The chain's CDR3 is CASRGTSGSGEQFF. Here the CDR3 DNA reads TGTGCCAGCAGGGGGACTAGCGGGTCGGGTGAGCAGTTCTTC.

A few counts support this clone. This chain connects TRBV29-1 to TRBJ1-1; weak D call: TRBD1 (6 bases). V shed 7 bases and J shed 6 bases, with 15 bases lying between them. CDR1 SQVTM and CDR2 ANQGSEA come from the germline V gene. The length of the CDR3 is 12 residues. The CDR3 coding sequence is TGCAGCGGGACCACAGGGACGGCTGAAGCTTTCTTT. Its translation is CSGTTGTAEAFF.

The sample holds one count of this clone. This chain joins TRBV6-1 and TRBJ1-2; the D gene is possibly TRBD1 (5 bases). This CDR3 spans 15 amino acids. Germline CDR1 reads MNHNS; CDR2 reads SASEGT. With 2 bases removed from V and 8 bases from J, the gap between germline ends came to 18 bases. The CDR3 loop is CASSEIDSLEMGYTF. CDR3 in DNA: TGTGCCAGCAGTGAAATTGACAGCCTCGAAATGGGCTACACCTTC.

This clone was observed a handful of times. This rearrangement joins TRBV5-4 to TRBJ1-2; 10 bases are a match to TRBD1. Trimming took 0 bases from V and 5 from J; bases not matched to a gene: 10. This CDR3 comprises 17 residues. CDR1 SGHNT and CDR2 YYREEE come from the germline V gene (reference sequence). CDR3 nucleotides: TGTGCCAGCAGCTTGGCGGGTGACAGGGGGCTAGGGTATGGCTACACCTTC. Translation: CASSLAGDRGLGYGYTF.

This clone was found once. This chain uses TRBV29-1 with TRBJ2-5; 8 bases are shared with TRBD1. Germline V gene sequence: CDR1 SQVTM, CDR2 ANQGSEA. The CDR3 loop spans 14 amino acids. Trimming cost V 6 bases and J 2 bases; bases outside gene matches: 8. CDR3 DNA sequence: TGCAGCGTCGCTGGGGACAGGCAGCAAGAGACCCAGTACTTC. Protein: CSVAGDRQQETQYF.

This clone was seen more than once but under ten times. The gene calls are TRBV19 and TRBJ2-1; D might be TRBD2 (5 bases). Germline V gene lookup returns CDR1 LNHDA and CDR2 SQIVND (reference sequence). The V end was cut by 1 base, the J end by 3 bases, with 10 bases between. This CDR3 region has 15 residues. CDR3 sequence (DNA): TGTGCCAGTAGTATAGGGGCGGGCCTCTACAATGAGCAGTTCTTC. Its translation is CASSIGAGLYNEQFF. Variable domain in full (rest from reference TRBV19 and TRBJ2-1): DGGITQSPKYLFRKEGQNVTLSCEQNLNHDAMYWYRQDPGQGLRLIYYSQIVNDFQKGDIAEGYSVSREKKESFPLTVTSAQKNPTAFYLCASSIGAGLYNEQFFGPGTRLTVL.

This chain joins TRBV6-5 and TRBJ1-2, with 8 bases that match TRBD1. Germline CDR1 MNHEY, CDR2 SVGAGI. The CDR3 covers 13 residues. With 4 bases clipped from V and 5 bases from J, the junction kept 3 bases outside the gene matches. The CDR3 bases are TGTGCCAGCAGTTCTTGGACAGGGTATGGCTACACCTTC. Protein sequence: CASSSWTGYGYTF.

The chain employs TRBV11-2 and TRBJ2-7, with D possibly matching TRBD1 (6 bases). V lost 1 base to trimming and J lost 4 bases, with 11 bases between them. Germline V gene sequence: CDR1 SGHAT, CDR2 FQNNGV. The CDR3 has 14 residues. The CDR3 DNA is TGTGCCAGCAGCTTAGGTAGGGGACATTACGAGCAGTACTTC. The encoded protein is CASSLGRGHYEQYF.

This chain connects TRBV7-2 to TRBJ2-7, with 9 bases identical to TRBD1. From germline, CDR1 is SGHTA and CDR2 FQGNSA. The CDR3 has 19 amino acids. V shed 4 bases and J 0 bases; nucleotides not matched to a gene: 16. The DNA for the CDR3 is TGTGCCAGCAGCTCTCTCCCCCGGGACAGGGTTTACCGCTCCTACGAGCAGTACTTC. Its translation is CASSSLPRDRVYRSYEQYF.

This clone has a handful of counts. The V and J genes are TRBV2 and TRBJ2-7, with D maybe TRBD2 (5 bases). Trimming removed 7 bases at V and 7 bases at J, with 23 bases between. This CDR3 is 15 amino acids long. CDR1 and CDR2 (germline): SNHLY, FYNNEI. CDR3 loop: CASKPLIGPWREQYF. The CDR3 DNA reads as TGTGCCAGCAAACCACTCATCGGGCCCTGGAGGGAGCAGTACTTC.

This clone was seen only once. In nucleotides, the CDR3 is TGTGCCAGCAGCTCCCCCCGGGGACTCAGCTATGGCTACACCTTC. This gives the protein CASSSPRGLSYGYTF. This chain uses TRBV11-2 with TRBJ1-2, with D tentatively TRBD1 (5 bases). Trimming cost V 4 bases and J 4 bases, with 16 bases left between them. From germline, CDR1 is SGHAT and CDR2 FQNNGV. The CDR3 length is 15 residues. The entire variable domain, with the rest obtained from reference TRBV11-2 and TRBJ1-2, is as follows: EAGVAQSPRYKIIEKRQSVAFWCNPISGHATLYWYQQILGQGPKLLIQFQNNGVVDDSQLPKDRFSAERLKGVDSTLKIQPAKLEDSAVYLCASSSPRGLSYGYTFGSGTRLTVV.

This chain uses TRBV9 with TRBJ2-7, with 11 bases lining up with TRBD1. The J segment lost 4 bases and the V segment lost 3 bases, leaving 6 bases of the junction unmatched. The V gene's germline CDR1 is SGDLS and CDR2 YYNGEE. The CDR3 has 15 residues. The CDR3 loop reads CASSGPGTGGYEQYF. CDR3 bases: TGTGCCAGCAGCGGCCCCGGGACAGGGGGATACGAGCAGTACTTC. Full variable domain (outside the CDR3, taken from reference TRBV9 and TRBJ2-7): DSGVTQTPKHLITATGQRVTLRCSPRSGDLSVYWYQQSLDQGLQFLIQYYNGEERAKGNILERFSAQQFPDLHSELNLSSLELGDSALYFCASSGPGTGGYEQYFGPGTRLTVT.

This clone was recorded once. The V call is TRBV4-3, the J call TRBJ1-5; D gene ambiguous. This CDR3 contains 14 residues. CDR1 is LGHNA, CDR2 YSLEER, per germline. Between the trimmed V and J ends, which lost 0 bases and 4 bases, there was a span of 7 bases. The CDR3 DNA sequence: TGCGCCAGCAGCCAAGAATCGGGGAATCAGCCCCAGCATTTT. Translation gives CASSQESGNQPQHF.

The V gene is TRBV5-8, the J gene TRBJ1-2; D is ambiguous. V lost 0 bases, J lost 5 bases, and 11 bases lay in between. CDR3 length equals 14 residues. CDR1 and CDR2 from the germline V gene are SGHTS and YDEGEE. The CDR3 reads CASSLVGRTYGYTF. CDR3 DNA sequence: TGTGCCAGCAGCTTGGTCGGGCGGACTTATGGCTACACCTTC.

Note on this clone: The sample holds other DNA sequences that translate to the same CDR3. This rearrangement joins TRBV9 to TRBJ2-2; 8 bases match TRBD1. Germline CDR1 is SGDLS and CDR2 is YYNGEE. J gave up 5 bases and V 1 base, and 7 bases lay outside the gene matches. The CDR3 totals 16 residues. Written as DNA, the CDR3 is TGTGCCAGCAGCGTAAGGCAGGGGGCGGGTACCGGGGAGCTGTTTTTT. It is translated as CASSVRQGAGTGELFF.

The chain couples TRBV27 to TRBJ2-1; the match to TRBD1 covers 7 bases. The CDR3 extends over 16 amino acids. V lost 6 bases to trimming and J lost 4 bases; unmatched junction nucleotides: 12. Germline assignment: CDR1 MNHEY and CDR2 SMNVEV (reference sequence). The CDR3 sequence is CASSLSPGQRYNEQFF. CDR3 bases: TGTGCCAGCAGCCTCTCGCCGGGACAGAGATACAATGAGCAGTTCTTC.